The source of this TCR beta chain is a study of cytomegalovirus exposure and HLA in healthy donors. While unrecorded immune exposures were likely, the donors were nominally healthy when sampled. Amplification used 60 Vbeta primers and 13 Jbeta primers. TCRdb keeps only in-frame clones here, not all; method: immunoSEQ multiplex PCR. The sample lists approximately 220,000 clones, 82% occurring once. Comments on this clone: The antigen is undetermined.

The length of the CDR3 is 16 residues. Germline V CDR1 and CDR2: SGHNT, YYREEE (reference sequence). V lost 3 bases, J lost 2 bases, and 1 base stayed unmatched. Points from the study as a whole: Per published accounts, TCR beta sequences correctly predicted the HLA-A and HLA-B alleles of most subjects. What a later analysis showed was that several of the most significant clusters appeared linked to common viral pathogens.

The sample was PBMCs. This receptor was obtained from a man between 40 and 49 years old in good health and CMV-seropositive. The gene calls are TRBV5-4 and TRBJ2-5, with 16 bases matching TRBD2. The CDR3 DNA follows: TGTGCCAGCAGCTGGGGACTAGCGGGAGGGCAAGAGACCCAGTACTTC. This gives the protein CASSWGLAGGQETQYF.